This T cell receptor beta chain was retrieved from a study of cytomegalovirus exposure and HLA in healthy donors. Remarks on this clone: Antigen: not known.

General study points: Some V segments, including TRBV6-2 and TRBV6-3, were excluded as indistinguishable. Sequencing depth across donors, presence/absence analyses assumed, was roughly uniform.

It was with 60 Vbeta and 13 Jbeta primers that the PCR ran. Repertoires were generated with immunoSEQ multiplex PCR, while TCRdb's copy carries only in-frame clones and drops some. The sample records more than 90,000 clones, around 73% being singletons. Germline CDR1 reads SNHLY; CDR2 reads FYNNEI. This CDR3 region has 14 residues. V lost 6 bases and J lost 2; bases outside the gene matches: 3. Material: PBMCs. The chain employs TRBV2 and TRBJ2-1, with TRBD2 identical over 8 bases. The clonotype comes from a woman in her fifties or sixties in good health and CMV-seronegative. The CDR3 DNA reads TGTGCCAGCAGGACTAGCGAAACCTACAATGAGCAGTTCTTC. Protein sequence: CASRTSETYNEQFF. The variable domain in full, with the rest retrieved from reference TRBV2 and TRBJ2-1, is EPEVTQTPSHQVTQMGQEVILRCVPISNHLYFYWYRQILGQKVEFLVSFYNNEISEKSEIFDDQFSVERPDGSNFTLKIRSTKLEDSAMYFCASRTSETYNEQFFGPGTRLTVL.